These 23 T cell receptor beta chains share one sample of origin, sequenced in a study of STAT5B mutations in CD4+ large granular lymphocyte leukemia. Repertoires were generated with immunoSEQ multiplex PCR, while TCRdb's copy carries only in-frame clones and drops some. The table lists about 20,000 clones, 70% to 75% of them singletons. The sample was CD4+ T cells from blood buffy coats. These receptors all come from a human donor in good health.

The rearrangement links TRBV19 to TRBJ2-2; possibly TRBD1 for D (6 bases). The V end was cut by 8 bases, the J end by 4 bases, with 14 bases between. Germline CDR1 and CDR2: LNHDA and SQIVND (reference sequence). The CDR3 runs 14 residues. Here the CDR3 reads CASVQGFGTGELFF. CDR3 bases: TGTGCCAGTGTACAGGGCTTTGGCACCGGGGAGCTGTTTTTT. The whole variable domain, remainder taken from reference TRBV19 and TRBJ2-2, is DGGITQSPKYLFRKEGQNVTLSCEQNLNHDAMYWYRQDPGQGLRLIYYSQIVNDFQKGDIAEGYSVSREKKESFPLTVTSAQKNPTAFYLCASVQGFGTGELFFGEGSRLTVL.

The J gene is TRBJ2-1, the V gene TRBV5-1, with 7 positions matching TRBD2. This CDR3 has 15 amino acids. Germline V gives CDR1 SGHRS, CDR2 YFSETQ. V shed 3 bases, J shed 1 base, and the junction held 4 bases outside the gene matches. Here the CDR3 reads CASSSGGPSYNEQFF. DNA of the CDR3: TGCGCCAGCAGCTCGGGAGGCCCTTCCTACAATGAGCAGTTCTTC.

The chain couples TRBV5-1 to TRBJ1-2; TRBD1 matches at 7 bases. Germline V CDR1 and CDR2: SGHRS, YFSETQ. Losses at the gene ends were 0 bases for V and 5 bases for J; bases not matched to a gene: 4. The CDR3 spans 14 residues. The CDR3 sequence is CASSLGDRIYGYTF. The CDR3 DNA is TGCGCCAGCAGCTTGGGGGACAGAATTTATGGCTACACCTTC.

V and J are TRBV7-8 and TRBJ1-1; D is undetermined. The CDR3 has 14 residues. V was pared by 6 bases and J by 5 bases, with 16 bases between. Germline V gene sequence: CDR1 SGHVS, CDR2 FQNEAQ. In DNA, the CDR3 is TGTGCCAGCAGTAAGGGTTTGTGGGAAACTGAAGCTTTCTTT. It translates to CASSKGLWETEAFF.

This rearrangement joins TRBV5-1 to TRBJ2-1; TRBD2 agrees at 8 bases. Germline V gives CDR1 SGHRS, CDR2 YFSETQ. V was pared by 1 base and J by 9 bases, with 12 bases of the junction left unmatched. The CDR3 spans 16 residues. Written as DNA, the CDR3 is TGCGCCAGCAGCTTGCGGGCGGGGGGCCCGAAAGGTGAGCAGTTCTTC. It specifies CASSLRAGGPKGEQFF.

The sample holds a few counts of this clone. The chain is built from TRBV27 and TRBJ1-1; D possibly corresponds to TRBD1 (6 bases). V was pared by 2 bases and J by 1 base, with 11 bases between. The CDR3 covers 15 residues. The germline CDR1 and CDR2 sequences are MNHEY and SMNVEV (reference sequence). The CDR3 region is CASSLQGRRNTEAFF. In DNA form, the CDR3 reads TGTGCCAGCAGTTTACAGGGGCGGAGGAACACTGAAGCTTTCTTT.

The CDR3 region is CASSLGLAANQETQYF. The CDR3 nucleotides are TGTGCCAGCAGCTTAGGACTAGCGGCCAACCAAGAGACCCAGTACTTC. The rearrangement uses TRBV7-2 and TRBJ2-5; TRBD2 aligns across 9 bases. Germline V CDR1 and CDR2: SGHTA, FQGNSA. This CDR3 is built from 16 residues. V was clipped by 1 base and J by 0 bases; unmatched bases: 3.

This rearrangement joins TRBV4-3 to TRBJ1-4; D is uncertain. The CDR3 has 13 amino acids. CDR1 and CDR2 from the germline V gene are LGHNA and YSLEER. Trimming removed 2 bases at V and 4 bases at J, with 5 bases between. The CDR3 nucleotides are TGCGCCAGCAGCCAATGGGGTAATGAAAAACTGTTTTTT. Translated, it gives CASSQWGNEKLFF.

The sample holds a few counts of this clone. The chain links TRBV7-9 to TRBJ2-7; D is possibly TRBD2 (5 bases). The CDR3 spans 12 residues. Trimming took off 3 bases at V and 6 bases at J, with 9 bases between the two ends. Germline CDR1 is SEHNR and CDR2 is FQNEAQ (reference sequence). The CDR3 region has the DNA TGTGCCAGCAGCTTTCCCGGAGGCGAGCAGTACTTC. The encoded protein is CASSFPGGEQYF.

Only a few counts were recorded for this clone. The CDR3 sequence is CASSRGGRETQYF. CDR3 DNA: TGTGCCAGCAGTAGGGGGGGGAGGGAGACCCAGTACTTC. The chain is built from TRBV11-2 and TRBJ2-5; maybe TRBD2 (7 bases). Germline CDR1 reads SGHAT; CDR2 reads FQNNGV. V lost 6 bases to trimming and J lost 5 bases, with 13 bases between them. CDR3 length equals 13 residues.

The gene calls are TRBV6-6 and TRBJ2-7; TRBD1 agrees at 8 bases. J was trimmed by 5 bases and V by 6 bases; bases with no gene match: 9. Germline loops: CDR1 MNHNY, CDR2 SVGAGI (reference sequence). The CDR3 consists of 14 residues. CDR3 DNA: TGTGCCAGCAGACCTCCCGGACAGGGTGACGAGCAGTACTTC. It specifies CASRPPGQGDEQYF.

V and J are TRBV7-2 and TRBJ2-3; D could derive from TRBD1 or TRBD2 (6 bases each). The CDR3 is 16 residues long. Trimming took 5 bases from V and 9 from J, leaving 24 bases between them. Germline values: CDR1 SGHTA, CDR2 FQGNSA. Written as DNA, the CDR3 is TGTGCCAGCAGCCTATTTAGGGGGGCGCCGAGGTACACGCAGTATTTT. It yields the protein CASSLFRGAPRYTQYF.

The J gene is TRBJ2-3, the V gene TRBV6-1; TRBD2 matches 11 bases. The junction had 8 bases not matched to a gene; V was cut back by 4 bases and J by 2 bases. CDR3 size: 17 residues. In germline, CDR1 is MNHNS, CDR2 SASEGT. The DNA of the CDR3 is TGTGCCAGCAGTGGACGACTAGCGGGGCCGCTCACAGATACGCAGTATTTT. Residues: CASSGRLAGPLTDTQYF.

The chain employs TRBV19 and TRBJ1-2, with a tentative D call TRBD1 (5 bases). V lost 6 bases and J lost 8, with 16 bases in between. This CDR3 spans 13 amino acids. Germline V gene sequence: CDR1 LNHDA, CDR2 SQIVND (reference sequence). CDR3 DNA sequence: TGTGCCAGTAGCCGGCGAGGGGAGGGAGGCTACACCTTC. Protein: CASSRRGEGGYTF.

The gene calls are TRBV7-2 and TRBJ2-1; 8 bases align to TRBD2. Germline loops: CDR1 SGHTA, CDR2 FQGNSA. With 7 bases clipped from V and 5 bases from J, the junction kept 13 bases outside the gene matches. This CDR3 is 16 amino acids long. The CDR3 region is CASNLFGTRLNNEQFF. CDR3 bases: TGTGCCAGCAACCTCTTTGGGACTAGACTGAACAATGAGCAGTTCTTC. Full variable domain (remainder filled in from reference TRBV7-2 and TRBJ2-1): GAGVSQSPSNKVTEKGKDVELRCDPISGHTALYWYRQSLGQGLEFLIYFQGNSAPDKSGLPSDRFSAERTGGSVSTLTIQRTQQEDSAVYLCASNLFGTRLNNEQFFGPGTRLTVL.

The chain recombines TRBV5-8 with TRBJ1-5, with no clear D. The CDR3 contains 15 residues. Deletions cut 0 bases from V and 4 bases from J, with 11 bases between. From germline, CDR1 is SGHTS and CDR2 YDEGEE. CDR3 DNA sequence: TGTGCCAGCAGCTTGGGGGTCCAGGAGAATCAGCCCCAGCATTTT. Its translation: CASSLGVQENQPQHF.

The gene calls are TRBV6-5 and TRBJ1-2; 9 nucleotides line up with TRBD1. Germline V gene data show CDR1 as MNHEY and CDR2 as SVGAGI. The V and J ends lost 2 bases and 7 bases, in that order; junction bases with no gene match: 8. The CDR3 contains 15 residues. CDR3: CASSYGSGTGSGYTF. The CDR3 region has the DNA TGTGCCAGCAGTTACGGATCCGGGACAGGGAGTGGCTACACCTTC.

J is TRBJ2-5 and V is TRBV21-1; TRBD2 is the table's D call and was not checked against the DNA. TRBV21-1 is labeled a pseudogene. The CDR3 contains 16 residues. The CDR3 sequence is CASSKVNGERQETQYF. DNA of the CDR3: TGTGCCAGCAGCAAAGTTAACGGGGAAAGGCAAGAGACCCAGTACTTC.

This clone has only a few counts. This sequence joins TRBV5-1 and TRBJ1-1, with 11 bases matching TRBD1. The CDR3 sequence is 15 residues long. The germline gives CDR1 SGHRS, CDR2 YFSETQ. The junction had 8 bases not matched to a gene; V was cut back by 5 bases and J by 5 bases. CDR3 nucleotide sequence: TGCGCCAGCAGATTCGGACAGGGGGCGAGAACTGAAGCTTTCTTT. Amino acids: CASRFGQGARTEAFF.

The CDR3 nucleotides are TGTGCCAGCAGCTTAGACGGGGAGGGGGATCAGCCCCAGCATTTT. Encoded protein: CASSLDGEGDQPQHF. The V and J genes are TRBV11-2 and TRBJ1-5; D perhaps matches TRBD1 (6 bases). CDR3 length: 15 amino acids. The V end was cut by 0 bases, the J end by 5 bases, with 11 bases between. Per the germline V gene, CDR1 is SGHAT and CDR2 is FQNNGV.

This clone was seen a few times. CDR3 amino acids: CASGQTGNTEAFF. CDR3 in DNA: TGTGCCAGCGGCCAAACAGGGAACACTGAAGCTTTCTTT. The chain uses TRBV6-1 and TRBJ1-1; perhaps TRBD1 as D (5 bases). CDR1 is MNHNS, CDR2 SASEGT, per germline. CDR3 size: 13 residues. V gave up 8 bases and J gave up 1 base, with 11 bases separating them.

The genes are TRBV5-1 and TRBJ1-5; 7 bases map to TRBD1. V was clipped by 6 bases and J by 6 bases; unmatched bases: 12. The length of the CDR3 is 15 residues. CDR1 is SGHRS, CDR2 YFSETQ, per germline. The CDR3 reads CASTLGPGGGQPQHF. The CDR3 bases are TGCGCCAGCACCCTGGGGCCAGGGGGAGGTCAGCCCCAGCATTTT.

This CDR3 reads CASSGWQSSGADTQYF. The CDR3, as DNA: TGTGCCAGTAGTGGGTGGCAGAGTTCAGGGGCAGATACGCAGTATTTT. The chain combines TRBV19 with TRBJ2-3; possible D gene TRBD1, 6 bases. The CDR3 has 16 residues. Per the germline V gene, CDR1 is LNHDA and CDR2 is SQIVND (reference sequence). V lost 5 bases and J lost 4, with 19 bases in between.